Listed below are T cell receptor beta chains from one sample, sequenced in a study of radiotherapy plus CTLA-4 blockade in lung cancer. Libraries were prepared by immunoSEQ multiplex PCR; TCRdb keeps only in-frame clonotypes and omits some of them. Of under 110,000 clones listed, more than 75% are singletons. The sequences come from peripheral blood, collected from a patient treated with radiotherapy plus ipilimumab. All receptors derive from a human donor with non-small cell lung cancer that progressed on radiotherapy plus ipilimumab. Some clones in this sample may be carry-over from other donors' samples. The CDR3 runs from the conserved cysteine through the conserved F or W. A D gene is named only where the DNA matches it firmly. Rows give clone size only sometimes, using once, few, many, or a class for an expanded clone.

d_call: NA; j_call: TRBJ1-6; clone_size: NA; v_call: TRBV19; cdr3_aa: CASSISGDSPLHF; cdr3_nt: TGTGCCAGTAGTATATCAGGGGATTCACCCCTCCACTTT
d_call: NA; j_call: TRBJ2-3; clone_size: NA; v_call: TRBV13; cdr3_aa: CASSPGDSTGTQYF; cdr3_nt: TGTGCCAGCAGCCCCGGGGACTCAACGGGTACGCAGTATTTT
d_call: NA; j_call: TRBJ2-2; clone_size: few; v_call: TRBV7-3; cdr3_aa: CASSRGSGELFF; cdr3_nt: TGTGCCAGCAGCCGGGGGTCCGGGGAGCTGTTTTTT
d_call: TRBD1; j_call: TRBJ2-7; clone_size: NA; v_call: TRBV27; cdr3_aa: CASSSRPPWTGANYEQYF; cdr3_nt: TGTGCCAGCAGTTCCCGCCCCCCCTGGACAGGGGCCAACTACGAGCAGTACTTC
d_call: TRBD1; j_call: TRBJ2-5; clone_size: NA; v_call: TRBV5-6; cdr3_aa: CASRRRGTGRKEETQYF; cdr3_nt: TGTGCCAGCAGAAGGAGAGGGACAGGGCGTAAGGAGGAGACCCAGTACTTC
d_call: NA; j_call: TRBJ2-7; clone_size: once; v_call: TRBV4-3; cdr3_aa: CASSHGFNSGRGSSYEQYF; cdr3_nt: TGCGCCAGCAGCCATGGATTCAACAGTGGACGGGGGAGCTCCTACGAGCAGTACTTC
d_call: NA; j_call: TRBJ1-1; clone_size: NA; v_call: TRBV18; cdr3_aa: CASSPDSNTEAFF; cdr3_nt: TGTGCCAGCTCACCAGACTCGAACACTGAAGCTTTCTTT
d_call: TRBD2; j_call: TRBJ2-2; clone_size: NA; v_call: TRBV27; cdr3_aa: CASSQGLAGGPRTGELFF; cdr3_nt: TGTGCCAGCAGTCAGGGACTAGCGGGGGGGCCTCGGACCGGGGAGCTGTTTTTT
d_call: TRBD2; j_call: TRBJ2-5; clone_size: once; v_call: TRBV27; cdr3_aa: CASRPLSGGAFETQYF; cdr3_nt: TGTGCCAGCAGACCTCTTAGCGGGGGGGCCTTCGAGACCCAGTACTTC
d_call: NA; j_call: TRBJ1-1; clone_size: NA; v_call: TRBV5-1; cdr3_aa: CASSSPTAGDTEAFF; cdr3_nt: TGCGCCAGCAGCTCACCCACGGCAGGGGACACTGAAGCTTTCTTT
d_call: TRBD1; j_call: TRBJ2-6; clone_size: NA; v_call: TRBV7-2; cdr3_aa: CASSPTGGAGANVLTF; cdr3_nt: TGTGCCAGCAGCCCCACAGGGGGCGCTGGGGCCAACGTCCTGACTTTC
d_call: NA; j_call: TRBJ2-1; clone_size: once; v_call: TRBV6-5; cdr3_aa: CASRDTGISYNEQFF; cdr3_nt: TGTGCCAGCAGGGATACAGGGATCTCCTACAATGAGCAGTTCTTC
d_call: NA; j_call: TRBJ2-7; clone_size: NA; v_call: TRBV5-8; cdr3_aa: CASSVNSGSSYEQYF; cdr3_nt: TGTGCCAGCAGCGTGAACTCTGGAAGCTCCTACGAGCAGTACTTC
d_call: NA; j_call: TRBJ1-5; clone_size: NA; v_call: TRBV7-2; cdr3_aa: CASSFGSQNNQPQHF; cdr3_nt: TGTGCCAGCAGCTTTGGTTCCCAGAACAATCAGCCCCAGCATTTT
d_call: NA; j_call: TRBJ2-3; clone_size: NA; v_call: TRBV14; cdr3_aa: CASSQDRGWVGGSQYF; cdr3_nt: TGTGCCAGCAGCCAAGATCGGGGCTGGGTAGGAGGGTCGCAGTATTTT
d_call: NA; j_call: TRBJ2-7; clone_size: NA; v_call: TRBV7-9; cdr3_aa: CASSLAGGLYEQYF; cdr3_nt: TGTGCCAGCAGCTTAGCGGGGGGTCTCTACGAGCAGTACTTC
d_call: NA; j_call: TRBJ2-7; clone_size: once; v_call: TRBV9; cdr3_aa: CASSDRDISLSYEQYF; cdr3_nt: TGTGCCAGCAGCGACCGGGACATCTCCCTATCCTACGAGCAGTACTTC
d_call: NA; j_call: TRBJ2-7; clone_size: NA; v_call: TRBV5-4; cdr3_aa: CASSLDGLLYEQYF; cdr3_nt: TGTGCCAGCAGCTTGGATGGCCTACTCTACGAGCAGTACTTC
d_call: NA; j_call: TRBJ1-6; clone_size: NA; v_call: TRBV4-3; cdr3_aa: CASSQAYSPLHF; cdr3_nt: TGCGCCAGCAGCCAAGCATATTCACCCCTCCACTTT
d_call: NA; j_call: TRBJ2-5; clone_size: NA; v_call: TRBV28; cdr3_aa: CASRLNYWETQYF; cdr3_nt: TGTGCCAGCAGGCTGAACTACTGGGAGACCCAGTACTTC
d_call: TRBD1; j_call: TRBJ1-2; clone_size: NA; v_call: TRBV7-3; cdr3_aa: CASSFGTGSSGYTF; cdr3_nt: TGTGCCAGCAGCTTCGGGACAGGGAGCAGTGGCTACACCTTC
d_call: NA; j_call: TRBJ2-5; clone_size: few; v_call: TRBV6-4; cdr3_aa: CASPQVGMRNMETQYF; cdr3_nt: TGTGCCAGTCCGCAGGTGGGAATGAGGAATATGGAGACCCAGTACTTC
d_call: TRBD1; j_call: TRBJ2-3; clone_size: once; v_call: TRBV2; cdr3_aa: CASSLQGDSTDTQYF; cdr3_nt: TGTGCCAGCAGTCTACAGGGGGACAGCACAGATACGCAGTATTTT
d_call: TRBD1; j_call: TRBJ1-5; clone_size: once; v_call: TRBV2; cdr3_aa: CASSELTGSGTQHF; cdr3_nt: TGTGCCAGCAGTGAGTTGACAGGGTCCGGGACCCAGCATTTT
d_call: NA; j_call: TRBJ1-2; clone_size: NA; v_call: TRBV15; cdr3_aa: CATSRDRDYGYTF; cdr3_nt: TGTGCCACCAGCAGAGACAGGGACTATGGCTACACCTTC
d_call: NA; j_call: TRBJ1-1; clone_size: NA; v_call: TRBV19; cdr3_aa: CATSGRENTEAFF; cdr3_nt: TGTGCCACATCAGGAAGGGAAAACACTGAAGCTTTCTTT
d_call: NA; j_call: TRBJ1-1; clone_size: NA; v_call: TRBV5-4; cdr3_aa: CASSLPLSTEAFF; cdr3_nt: TGTGCCAGCAGCTTGCCCCTCTCCACTGAAGCTTTCTTT
d_call: TRBD1; j_call: TRBJ1-2; clone_size: NA; v_call: TRBV10-3; cdr3_aa: CAISVARGNYGYTF; cdr3_nt: TGTGCCATCAGTGTCGCCAGGGGGAACTATGGCTACACCTTC
d_call: TRBD2; j_call: TRBJ2-7; clone_size: NA; v_call: TRBV14; cdr3_aa: CASSEGLAGGYEQYF; cdr3_nt: TGTGCCAGCAGCGAGGGACTAGCGGGGGGATACGAGCAGTACTTC
d_call: NA; j_call: TRBJ1-4; clone_size: once; v_call: TRBV4-3; cdr3_aa: CASSQVLQGFEKLFF; cdr3_nt: TGCGCCAGCAGCCAAGTTTTGCAGGGATTTGAAAAACTGTTTTTT
d_call: NA; j_call: TRBJ2-5; clone_size: NA; v_call: TRBV2; cdr3_aa: CASSDRGETQYF; cdr3_nt: TGTGCCAGCAGCGATCGAGGAGAGACCCAGTACTTC
d_call: TRBD2; j_call: TRBJ2-3; clone_size: NA; v_call: TRBV27; cdr3_aa: CASSPLASSGGAGLTDTQYF; cdr3_nt: TGTGCCAGCAGTCCACTCGCCTCTAGCGGGGGGGCAGGGTTGACAGATACGCAGTATTTT
d_call: TRBD1; j_call: TRBJ1-4; clone_size: NA; v_call: TRBV2; cdr3_aa: CASQGTEPATNEKLFF; cdr3_nt: TGTGCCAGCCAAGGGACAGAACCCGCAACTAATGAAAAACTGTTTTTT